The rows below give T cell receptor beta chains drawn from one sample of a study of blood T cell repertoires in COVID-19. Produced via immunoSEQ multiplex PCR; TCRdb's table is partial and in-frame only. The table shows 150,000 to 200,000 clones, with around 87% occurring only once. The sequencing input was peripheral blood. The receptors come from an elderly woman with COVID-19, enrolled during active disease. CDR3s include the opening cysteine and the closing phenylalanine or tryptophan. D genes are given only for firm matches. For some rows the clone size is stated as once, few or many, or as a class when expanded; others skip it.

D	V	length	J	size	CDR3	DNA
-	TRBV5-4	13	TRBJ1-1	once	CASSLVGQDEAFF	TGTGCCAGCAGCTTAGTAGGTCAGGATGAAGCTTTCTTT
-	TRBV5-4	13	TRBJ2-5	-	CASSLASGETQYF	TGTGCCAGCAGCTTGGCATCCGGGGAGACCCAGTACTTC
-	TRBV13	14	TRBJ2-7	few	CASSLSGSPYEQYF	TGTGCCAGCAGCTTATCAGGGTCCCCCTACGAGCAGTACTTC
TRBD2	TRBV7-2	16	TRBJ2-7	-	CASSFGLAGPSYEQYF	TGTGCCAGCAGCTTTGGGCTAGCGGGCCCCTCCTACGAGCAGTACTTC
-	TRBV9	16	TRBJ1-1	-	CASSVGLGRENTEAFF	TGTGCCAGCAGCGTAGGTCTCGGGAGGGAGAACACTGAAGCTTTCTTT
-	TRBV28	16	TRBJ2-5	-	CASFSWRSPYQETQYF	TGTGCCAGCTTCTCCTGGCGGTCCCCGTACCAAGAGACCCAGTACTTC
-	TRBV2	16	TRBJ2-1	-	CASSEVGGAVGHEQFF	TGTGCCAGCAGTGAGGTTGGCGGGGCTGTAGGACATGAGCAGTTCTTC
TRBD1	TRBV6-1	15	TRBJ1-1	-	CASSENPQGDTEAFF	TGTGCCAGCAGTGAAAACCCCCAGGGGGACACTGAAGCTTTCTTT
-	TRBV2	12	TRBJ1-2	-	CASSERAPGATF	TGTGCCAGCAGTGAACGGGCACCAGGGGCCACCTTC
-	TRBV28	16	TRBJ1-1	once	CASSLMPLDGHTEAFF	TGTGCCAGCAGTTTGATGCCCCTCGATGGGCACACTGAAGCTTTCTTT
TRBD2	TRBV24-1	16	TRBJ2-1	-	CATSDRSSGPNNEQFF	TGTGCCACCAGTGATCGGTCTAGCGGACCTAACAATGAGCAGTTCTTC
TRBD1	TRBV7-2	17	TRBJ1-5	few	CASSAGGTGNVIQPQHF	TGTGCCAGCAGCGCAGGCGGGACAGGGAATGTGATTCAGCCCCAGCATTTT
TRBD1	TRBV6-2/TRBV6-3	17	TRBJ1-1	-	CASSYGIQGSLNTEAFF	TGTGCCAGCAGTTACGGTATACAGGGGTCCCTGAACACTGAAGCTTTCTTT
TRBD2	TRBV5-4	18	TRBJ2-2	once	CASSLELAGGSNTGELFF	TGTGCCAGCAGCTTGGAACTAGCGGGAGGGTCGAACACCGGGGAGCTGTTTTTT
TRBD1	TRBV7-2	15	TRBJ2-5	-	CASSLRRDRGETQYF	TGTGCCAGCAGCTTAAGGAGGGACAGGGGAGAGACCCAGTACTTC
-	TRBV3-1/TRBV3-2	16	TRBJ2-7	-	CASSLRGVAQTYEQYF	TGTGCCAGCAGCCTCCGCGGGGTAGCCCAAACCTACGAGCAGTACTTC
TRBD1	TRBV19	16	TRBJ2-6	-	CASSGRGPSGANVLTF	TGTGCCAGTAGTGGTAGGGGGCCGTCTGGGGCCAACGTCCTGACTTTC
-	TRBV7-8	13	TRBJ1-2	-	CASSTGSGDGYTF	TGTGCCAGCAGCACAGGGTCAGGGGATGGCTACACCTTC
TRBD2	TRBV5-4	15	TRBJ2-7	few	CASSSGLAVSYEQYF	TGTGCCAGCAGCTCCGGACTAGCGGTCTCCTACGAGCAGTACTTC
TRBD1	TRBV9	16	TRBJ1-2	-	CASSTRGEDRAGGYTF	TGTGCCAGCAGCACGAGAGGAGAAGACAGGGCTGGCGGCTACACCTTC
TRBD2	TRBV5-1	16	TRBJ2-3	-	CASSLGSAGVGDTQYF	TGCGCCAGCAGCTTGGGGTCTGCGGGAGTCGGAGATACGCAGTATTTT
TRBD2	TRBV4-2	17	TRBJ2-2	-	CASSQDWTSGTPGELFF	TGTGCCAGCAGCCAAGACTGGACTAGCGGGACTCCCGGGGAGCTGTTTTTT
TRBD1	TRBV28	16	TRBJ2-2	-	CASSFRTGRNTGELFF	TGTGCCAGCAGTTTCCGGACAGGGCGGAACACCGGGGAGCTGTTTTTT
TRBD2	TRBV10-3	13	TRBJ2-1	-	CAISVSGSNEQFF	TGTGCCATCAGTGTTAGCGGGAGCAATGAGCAGTTCTTC
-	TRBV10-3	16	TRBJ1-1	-	CAISEGRSGPTGEAFF	TGTGCCATCAGTGAGGGGCGGAGCGGGCCTACTGGTGAAGCTTTCTTT
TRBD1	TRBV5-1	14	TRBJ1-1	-	CASSPDREDTEAFF	TGCGCCAGCAGCCCGGACAGGGAGGACACTGAAGCTTTCTTT
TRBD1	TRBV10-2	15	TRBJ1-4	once	CASSDVGQGNEKLFF	TGCGCCAGCAGTGACGTAGGACAGGGTAATGAAAAACTGTTTTTT
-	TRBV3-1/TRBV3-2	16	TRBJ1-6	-	CASSHCMRSYNSPLHF	TGTGCCAGCAGCCACTGTATGAGGTCCTATAATTCACCCCTCCACTTT
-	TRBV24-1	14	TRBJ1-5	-	CATSDGSGVQPQHF	TGTGCCACCAGTGATGGATCGGGGGTTCAGCCCCAGCATTTT
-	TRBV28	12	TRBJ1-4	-	CASSFSEEKLFF	TGTGCCAGCAGTTTTTCCGAGGAAAAACTGTTTTTT
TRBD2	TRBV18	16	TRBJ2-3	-	CASSTGTSGTTDTQYF	TGTGCCAGCTCGACTGGGACTAGCGGGACCACAGATACGCAGTATTTT
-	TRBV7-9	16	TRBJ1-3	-	CASSLTQGERGNTIYF	TGTGCCAGCAGCTTAACCCAGGGTGAAAGGGGAAACACCATATATTTT
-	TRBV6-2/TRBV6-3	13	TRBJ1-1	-	CASSSLTNTEAFF	TGTGCCAGCAGTTCGTTGACTAACACTGAAGCTTTCTTT
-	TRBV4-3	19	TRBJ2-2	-	CASSQFWGKAVLNTGELFF	TGCGCCAGCAGCCAATTTTGGGGCAAGGCAGTCTTGAACACCGGGGAGCTGTTTTTT
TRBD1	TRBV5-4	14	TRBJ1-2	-	CASSWGQAVYGYTF	TGTGCCAGCAGCTGGGGACAGGCGGTCTATGGCTACACCTTC
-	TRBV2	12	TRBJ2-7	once	CASSDSVYEQYF	TGTGCCAGCAGTGATTCGGTTTACGAGCAGTACTTC
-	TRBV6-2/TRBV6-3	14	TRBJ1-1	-	CASSSPRGNTEAFF	TGTGCCAGCAGTTCCCCTCGGGGGAACACTGAAGCTTTCTTT
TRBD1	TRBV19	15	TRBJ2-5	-	CASSIPGQRQETQYF	TGTGCCAGTAGTATTCCGGGACAGAGACAAGAGACCCAGTACTTC
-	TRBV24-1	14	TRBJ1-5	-	CATSDPSLDQPQHF	TGTGCCACCAGTGATCCTTCATTAGATCAGCCCCAGCATTTT
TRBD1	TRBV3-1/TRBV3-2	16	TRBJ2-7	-	CASSPSGTDTGAEQYF	TGTGCCAGCAGCCCTTCCGGGACAGATACAGGCGCCGAGCAGTACTTC
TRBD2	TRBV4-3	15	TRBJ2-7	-	CASRIREGSLYEQYF	TGCGCCAGCCGAATCCGGGAGGGGTCCCTCTACGAGCAGTACTTC
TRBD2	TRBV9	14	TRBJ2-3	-	CASSASGSQDTQYF	TGTGCCAGCAGCGCTAGCGGGAGTCAGGATACGCAGTATTTT
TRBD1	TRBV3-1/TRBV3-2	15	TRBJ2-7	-	CASSHTGTGPYEQYF	TGTGCCAGCAGCCATACCGGGACAGGGCCCTACGAGCAGTACTTC
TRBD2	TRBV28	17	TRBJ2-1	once	CASSSPGRREGSHEQFF	TGTGCCAGCAGTTCGCCCGGACGGCGGGAGGGCTCCCATGAGCAGTTCTTC
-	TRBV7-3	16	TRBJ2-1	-	CASSLRQGSTYNEQFF	TGTGCCAGCAGCTTAAGGCAGGGTTCTACCTACAATGAGCAGTTCTTC
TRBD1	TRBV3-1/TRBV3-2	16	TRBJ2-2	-	CASSSGTGMGPGELFF	TGTGCCAGCAGCTCCGGGACAGGGATGGGTCCCGGGGAGCTGTTTTTT
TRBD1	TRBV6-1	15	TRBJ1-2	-	CASSDQRTGQTGYTF	TGTGCCAGCAGTGACCAAAGGACAGGACAGACAGGCTACACCTTC
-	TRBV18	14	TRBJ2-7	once	CASSPQGLSYEQYF	TGTGCCAGCTCACCGCAGGGGCTATCCTACGAGCAGTACTTC
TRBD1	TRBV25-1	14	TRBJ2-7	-	CASSEFTGVDEQYF	TGTGCCAGCAGTGAATTCACAGGGGTTGACGAGCAGTACTTC
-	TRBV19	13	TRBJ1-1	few	CASSTVERTEAFF	TGTGCCAGTAGTACGGTAGAAAGAACGGAAGCTTTCTTT
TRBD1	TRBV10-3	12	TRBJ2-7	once	CAIGTGQYEQYF	TGTGCCATCGGGACAGGGCAATACGAGCAGTACTTC
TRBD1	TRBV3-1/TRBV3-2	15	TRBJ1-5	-	CASSPGTGGPRPQHF	TGTGCCAGCAGCCCCGGGACAGGGGGGCCCCGGCCCCAGCATTTT
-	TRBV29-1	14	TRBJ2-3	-	CSVVDTRSTDTQYF	TGCAGCGTGGTGGACACACGGAGCACAGATACGCAGTATTTT
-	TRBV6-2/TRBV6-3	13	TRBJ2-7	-	CASSSLRSYEQYF	TGTGCCAGCAGTTCCCTACGTTCTTACGAGCAGTACTTC
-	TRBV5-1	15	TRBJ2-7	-	CASSLGSDKSYEQYF	TGCGCCAGCAGCTTGGGCTCGGACAAGTCCTACGAGCAGTACTTC